These T cell receptor beta chains were read from a single sample in a study of technical replicates of blood from a few donors. Assay: immunoSEQ multiplex PCR; the TCRdb copy retains only in-frame clones and omits some. Of 70,000 to 85,000 clones in the sample, just over 90% were seen once. The sequenced sample was T cells isolated from PBMCs. These TCRs come from a human donor in good health. The CDR3 runs from the conserved cysteine through the conserved F or W. A D gene is named only where the DNA matches it firmly. Expanded clones get a size class; other rows say once, few or many, or leave the size out.

abundance	v_gene	d_gene	j_gene	CDR3aa	CDR3nt
.	TRBV2	.	TRBJ1-5	CASTEEGFPVYQPQHF	TGTGCCAGCACAGAGGAGGGATTCCCTGTTTATCAGCCCCAGCATTTT
.	TRBV5-4	.	TRBJ1-1	CASSLGQGYGAFF	TGTGCCAGCAGCTTGGGGCAGGGCTACGGGGCTTTCTTT
few	TRBV25-1	.	TRBJ1-1	CASSVGGLNTEAFF	TGTGCCAGCAGTGTAGGTGGGCTGAACACTGAAGCTTTCTTT
.	TRBV25-1	.	TRBJ2-3	CATAETGKRGDTQYF	TGTGCCACCGCTGAGACAGGCAAAAGGGGAGATACGCAGTATTTT
.	TRBV5-6	.	TRBJ1-2	CASSSPGMGGAPNYGYTF	TGTGCCAGCAGCTCGCCGGGCATGGGGGGGGCCCCTAACTATGGCTACACCTTC
.	TRBV9	.	TRBJ2-6	CASSVVASLGANVLTF	TGTGCCAGCAGCGTAGTAGCGTCTCTTGGGGCCAACGTCCTGACTTTC
.	TRBV5-1	.	TRBJ1-2	CASSLNSRPRSDDRFYNYGYTF	TGCGCCAGCAGCTTGAACTCACGCCCACGGTCCGACGACAGGTTCTATAACTATGGCTACACCTTC
.	TRBV5-1	TRBD2	TRBJ2-3	CASSLGASGGNTQYF	TGCGCCAGCAGCTTAGGAGCTAGCGGGGGTAATACGCAGTATTTT
.	TRBV2	.	TRBJ2-7	CASNVNKGLAEQYF	TGTGCCAGCAATGTTAACAAGGGGCTGGCTGAGCAGTACTTC
.	TRBV5-1	TRBD2	TRBJ2-7	CASSPLTSGYEQYF	TGCGCCAGCAGCCCTCTGACTAGCGGCTACGAGCAGTACTTC
.	TRBV2	.	TRBJ1-2	CASRLFGYTF	TGTGCCAGCAGACTGTTTGGCTACACCTTC
.	TRBV6-6	.	TRBJ1-1	CASSYVAGDDRAFF	TGTGCCAGCAGTTATGTGGCAGGGGACGATCGTGCTTTCTTT
.	TRBV30	.	TRBJ2-3	CAWSTVAGRSDTQYF	TGTGCCTGGAGTACTGTCGCGGGGCGATCAGATACGCAGTATTTT
.	TRBV2	TRBD1	TRBJ2-7	CASTPTRTGGWGEQYF	TGTGCCAGCACCCCGACGCGGACAGGGGGTTGGGGCGAGCAGTACTTC
.	TRBV2	.	TRBJ2-5	CASSVGAQETQYF	TGTGCCAGCAGTGTAGGGGCCCAAGAGACCCAGTACTTC
.	TRBV30	.	TRBJ1-2	CAWTGPGGSARKGYTF	TGTGCCTGGACGGGACCGGGGGGCAGCGCGCGGAAGGGCTACACCTTC
.	TRBV7-8	.	TRBJ1-1	CASSLARPTEAFF	TGTGCCAGCAGCTTAGCGAGGCCAACTGAAGCTTTCTTT
.	TRBV5-4	TRBD2	TRBJ2-7	CASAFQGLARYEQYF	TGTGCCAGCGCCTTTCAGGGACTAGCACGCTACGAGCAGTACTTC
.	TRBV6-5	.	TRBJ1-6	CASSYHDRPSPLHF	TGTGCCAGCAGTTACCATGACAGGCCTTCACCCCTCCACTTT
once	TRBV15	TRBD2	TRBJ2-1	CATSELRVGRGAYNEQFF	TGTGCCACCAGCGAGCTTAGAGTGGGGCGGGGGGCCTACAATGAGCAGTTCTTC
.	TRBV4-1	.	TRBJ2-5	CASSQVSGGQETQYF	TGCGCCAGCAGCCAAGTGAGTGGCGGGCAAGAGACCCAGTACTTC
.	TRBV5-6	.	TRBJ2-5	CASSLVRVTDQETQYF	TGTGCCAGCAGCTTGGTCCGGGTGACCGATCAAGAGACCCAGTACTTC
.	TRBV6-1	TRBD2	TRBJ2-3	CASRLAGGLFDTQYF	TGTGCCAGCAGGCTAGCGGGGGGGTTATTTGATACGCAGTATTTT
.	TRBV6-1	.	TRBJ2-3	CATSRTDTQYF	TGTGCCACCAGCAGGACAGATACGCAGTATTTT
.	TRBV7-2	TRBD2	TRBJ2-5	CASSQLAGPQETQYF	TGTGCCAGCAGCCAACTAGCGGGTCCGCAAGAGACCCAGTACTTC
few	TRBV5-1	TRBD1	TRBJ1-5	CASSLDAQGVPLRGQPQHF	TGCGCCAGCAGCTTGGATGCGCAGGGGGTGCCGCTACGGGGTCAGCCCCAGCATTTT
.	TRBV2	.	TRBJ2-1	CASSAESSYNEQFF	TGTGCCAGCAGCGCGGAGAGCTCCTACAATGAGCAGTTCTTC
.	TRBV27	TRBD1	TRBJ2-7	CASRGTGGHEQYF	TGTGCCAGCAGAGGGACAGGTGGGCACGAGCAGTACTTC
once	TRBV18	.	TRBJ2-7	CASSPDSGAAIEQYF	TGTGCCAGCTCACCAGACTCAGGGGCGGCCATTGAGCAGTACTTC
.	TRBV6-6	.	TRBJ1-5	CASSSQGEAQPQHF	TGTGCCAGCAGTTCACAGGGAGAAGCTCAGCCCCAGCATTTT
.	TRBV10-3	TRBD1	TRBJ1-4	CAIAQTGDEKLFF	TGTGCCATCGCGCAGACAGGGGATGAAAAACTGTTTTTT
once	TRBV10-3	.	TRBJ2-2	CATNQQGPGELFF	TGTGCCACAAACCAGCAGGGGCCCGGGGAGCTGTTTTTT
.	TRBV4-1	TRBD1	TRBJ2-1	CASSQPRKGAKYNEQFF	TGCGCCAGCAGCCAACCCCGTAAGGGGGCTAAGTACAATGAGCAGTTCTTC
.	TRBV18	.	TRBJ2-5	CASSPNREETQYF	TGTGCCAGCTCGCCGAACAGGGAAGAGACCCAGTACTTC
.	TRBV27	TRBD2	TRBJ2-2	CASSKIYLAGEGTGELFF	TGTGCCAGCAGCAAGATTTATCTAGCGGGAGAAGGCACCGGGGAGCTGTTTTTT
.	TRBV5-5	TRBD1	TRBJ1-1	CASSWGTENTEAFF	TGTGCCAGCAGCTGGGGGACAGAGAACACTGAAGCTTTCTTT
.	TRBV6-1	TRBD1	TRBJ1-2	CASSEARGPGYGYTF	TGTGCCAGCAGTGAAGCTAGGGGGCCTGGCTATGGCTACACCTTC
.	TRBV10-1	.	TRBJ1-1	CASTEDWNTEAFF	TGCGCCAGCACCGAGGACTGGAACACTGAAGCTTTCTTT
.	TRBV5-1	.	TRBJ2-7	CASSLGWQTYEQYF	TGCGCCAGCAGCTTGGGGTGGCAGACCTACGAGCAGTACTTC
.	TRBV6-9	.	TRBJ2-7	CASSPTYEQYF	TGTGCCAGCAGTCCCACCTACGAGCAGTACTTC
.	TRBV2	.	TRBJ2-7	CASSGGGATSYEQYF	TGTGCCAGCAGTGGAGGGGGGGCGACCTCCTACGAGCAGTACTTC
.	TRBV6-4	.	TRBJ2-3	CAKLGGSRADTQYF	TGTGCGAAGCTTGGCGGATCTCGAGCAGATACGCAGTATTTT
.	TRBV11-2	.	TRBJ1-1	CASTRGDTEAFF	TGTGCCAGCACAAGGGGTGACACTGAAGCTTTCTTT
.	TRBV27	.	TRBJ1-3	CASSSWDNGNTIYF	TGTGCCAGCAGTTCCTGGGACAACGGAAACACCATATATTTT
.	TRBV7-2	TRBD2	TRBJ2-7	CASSLAAAGLAGGSSYEQYF	TGTGCCAGCAGCTTAGCCGCTGCGGGACTAGCGGGGGGGAGCTCCTACGAGCAGTACTTC
once	TRBV28	TRBD1	TRBJ2-7	CASSLDHGTGVAEQYF	TGTGCCAGCAGCTTGGATCACGGGACAGGGGTCGCCGAGCAGTACTTC
.	TRBV4-1	.	TRBJ2-1	CASSLTAGSSYNEQFF	TGCGCCAGCAGCCTCACAGCGGGCAGCTCCTACAATGAGCAGTTCTTC
.	TRBV30	.	TRBJ1-4	CAWSARVFNEKLFF	TGTGCCTGGAGTGCGCGGGTCTTTAATGAAAAACTGTTTTTT
.	TRBV11-2	.	TRBJ1-5	CASSLDRAQPQHF	TGTGCCAGCAGCTTAGACAGGGCCCAGCCCCAGCATTTT
.	TRBV19	TRBD1	TRBJ2-4	CASSIRTGGGYIQYF	TGTGCCAGTAGTATAAGGACAGGGGGCGGGTACATTCAGTACTTC
.	TRBV6-5	TRBD2	TRBJ2-1	CASSYPLAGGHNEQFF	TGTGCCAGCAGTTACCCTCTAGCGGGGGGCCACAATGAGCAGTTCTTC